The entry that follows covers one T cell receptor (beta chain) sequence. The repertoire was sequenced with immunoSEQ multiplex PCR; TCRdb's copy has only in-frame clones and lacks some. The table shows about 37,000 clones, with more than 85% occurring only once. CDR1 is SNHLY and CDR2 is FYNNEI in the germline V gene. The CDR3 has 13 amino acids. V lost 7 bases and J lost 7, with 16 bases in between. This sample is part of a study of blood T cell repertoires in COVID-19. The chain links TRBV2 to TRBJ2-5; D is perhaps TRBD2 (7 bases). This sequence was found in a woman aged 80 or older with acute or convalescent COVID-19. The sample taken for sequencing was peripheral blood. This CDR3 is CASTGGGGWTQYF. The DNA for the CDR3 is TGTGCCAGCACCGGGGGCGGGGGATGGACCCAGTACTTC.